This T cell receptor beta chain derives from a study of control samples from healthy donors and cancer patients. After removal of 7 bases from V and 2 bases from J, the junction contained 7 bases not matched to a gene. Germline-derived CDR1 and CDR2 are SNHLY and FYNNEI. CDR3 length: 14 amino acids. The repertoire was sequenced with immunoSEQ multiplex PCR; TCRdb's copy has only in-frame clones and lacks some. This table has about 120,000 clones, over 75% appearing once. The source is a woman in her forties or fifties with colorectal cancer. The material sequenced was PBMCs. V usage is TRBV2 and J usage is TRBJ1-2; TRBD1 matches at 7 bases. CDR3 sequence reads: CASNVDRVNYGYTF. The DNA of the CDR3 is TGTGCCAGCAACGTCGACAGGGTCAACTATGGCTACACCTTC.